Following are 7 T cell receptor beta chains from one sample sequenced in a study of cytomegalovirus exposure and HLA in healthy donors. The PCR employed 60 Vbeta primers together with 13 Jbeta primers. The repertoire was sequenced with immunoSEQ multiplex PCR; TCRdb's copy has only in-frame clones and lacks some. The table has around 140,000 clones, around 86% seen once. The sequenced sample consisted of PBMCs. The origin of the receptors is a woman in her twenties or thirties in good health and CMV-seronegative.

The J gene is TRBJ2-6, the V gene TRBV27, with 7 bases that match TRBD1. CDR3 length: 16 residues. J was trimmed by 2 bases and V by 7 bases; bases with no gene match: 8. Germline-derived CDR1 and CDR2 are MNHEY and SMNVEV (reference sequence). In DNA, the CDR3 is TGTGCCAGCACTTCCTACAGGGGAGCTGGGGCCAACGTCCTGACTTTC. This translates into CASTSYRGAGANVLTF.

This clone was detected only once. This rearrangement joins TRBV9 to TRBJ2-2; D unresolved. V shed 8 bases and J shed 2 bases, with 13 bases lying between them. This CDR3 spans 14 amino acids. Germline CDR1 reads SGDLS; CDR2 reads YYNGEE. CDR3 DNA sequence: TGTGCCAGTTCCCTGGCGGCCAACACCGGGGAGCTGTTTTTT. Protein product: CASSLAANTGELFF.

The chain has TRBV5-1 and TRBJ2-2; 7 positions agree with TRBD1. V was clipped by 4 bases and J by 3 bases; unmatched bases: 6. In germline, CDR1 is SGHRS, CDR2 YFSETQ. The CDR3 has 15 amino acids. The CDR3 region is CASSRDRSYTGELFF. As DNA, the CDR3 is TGCGCCAGCAGCCGGGACAGATCCTACACCGGGGAGCTGTTTTTT.

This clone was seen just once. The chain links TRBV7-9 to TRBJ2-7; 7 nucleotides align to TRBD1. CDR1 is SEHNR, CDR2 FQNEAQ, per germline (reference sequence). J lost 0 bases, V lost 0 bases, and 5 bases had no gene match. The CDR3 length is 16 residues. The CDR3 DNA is TGTGCCAGCAGCTTAGCGGGACAGCAGAGCTCCTACGAGCAGTACTTC. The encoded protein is CASSLAGQQSSYEQYF.

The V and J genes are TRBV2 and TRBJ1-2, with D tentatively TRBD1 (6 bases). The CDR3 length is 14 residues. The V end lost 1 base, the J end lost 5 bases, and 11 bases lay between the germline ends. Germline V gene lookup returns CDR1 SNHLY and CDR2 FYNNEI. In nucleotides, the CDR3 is TGTGCCAGCAGTGAAGTTCGAGGGGGTTATGGCTACACCTTC. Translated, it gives CASSEVRGGYGYTF.

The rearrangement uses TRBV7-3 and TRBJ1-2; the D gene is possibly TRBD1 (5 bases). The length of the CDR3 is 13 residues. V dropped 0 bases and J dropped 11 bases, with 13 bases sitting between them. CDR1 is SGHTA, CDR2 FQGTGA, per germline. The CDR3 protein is CASSLTGQGGYTF. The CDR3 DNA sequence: TGTGCCAGCAGCTTAACGGGGCAGGGTGGGTACACCTTC.

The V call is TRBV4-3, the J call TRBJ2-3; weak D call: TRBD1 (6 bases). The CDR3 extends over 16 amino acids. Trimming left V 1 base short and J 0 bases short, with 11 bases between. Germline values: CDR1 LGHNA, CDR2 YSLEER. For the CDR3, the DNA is TGCGCCAGCAGCCAAGCAGGACAGTCTAGCACAGATACGCAGTATTTT. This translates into CASSQAGQSSTDTQYF.